Shown below are 2 T cell receptor beta chains from a single sample sequenced in a study of blood T cell repertoires in COVID-19. Clones were read by immunoSEQ multiplex PCR, and TCRdb kept only the in-frame ones, dropping some. The sample yields under 250,000 clones, approximately 83% seen once. Sequenced material: peripheral blood. Receptors originate from a human donor in a cohort sampled during active COVID-19.

This clone has a handful of counts. This sequence joins TRBV5-1 and TRBJ2-6; 10 positions agree with TRBD1. With 4 bases clipped from V and 2 bases from J, the junction kept 6 bases outside the gene matches. The CDR3 extends over 17 amino acids. Looked up from germline, CDR1 is SGHRS and CDR2 is YFSETQ. The CDR3 region is CASSRWTGGAGANVLTF. The DNA for the CDR3 is TGCGCCAGCAGCCGATGGACAGGGGGGGCTGGGGCCAACGTCCTGACTTTC.

The chain employs TRBV20-1 and TRBJ1-2; D gene uncertain. The CDR3 is made up of 11 amino acids. Germline V CDR1 and CDR2: DFQATT, SNEGSKA (reference sequence). CDR3 nucleotides: TGCAGCGCCCATTTGGCCAGTGGCTACACCTTC. This codes for CSAHLASGYTF.